This entry lists 21 T cell receptor beta chains sequenced from one sample in a study of blood T cells in healthy people across ages. With a J-beta primer mix and a sample-barcoded 5' primer, a second PCR ran about 7 to 12 cycles. One entry per CDR3 protein results from TCRdb running MiXCR on the 5' RACE reads. The table includes fewer than 1.5 million distinct CDR3 sequences, roughly 40% detected once. Sequenced input: blood. These receptors all stem from a woman between 18 and 29 years old in good health.

DNA for the CDR3: TGTGCCACCTTGACAGGGGGTAACACCGGGGAGCTGTTTTTT. It translates to CATLTGGNTGELFF. This sequence joins TRBV7-9 and TRBJ2-2; 9 nucleotides line up with TRBD1. Germline CDR1 reads SEHNR; CDR2 reads FQNEAQ (reference sequence). V trimming: 10 bases; J trimming: 2 bases; junction bases outside the gene matches: 5. The CDR3 is made up of 14 amino acids.

This clonotype was observed once. The chain joins TRBV20-1 to TRBJ2-1; TRBD2 agrees at 8 bases. The V and J ends lost 3 bases and 2 bases, in that order; junction bases with no gene match: 15. This CDR3 has 18 amino acids. CDR1 and CDR2 from the germline V gene are DFQATT and SNEGSKA (reference sequence). This chain's CDR3 is CSARPAGAGARPYNEQFF. CDR3 DNA: TGCAGTGCTAGGCCCGCGGGAGCGGGGGCCAGACCCTACAATGAGCAGTTCTTC.

This clonotype came up once. The rearrangement uses TRBV15 and TRBJ2-1; TRBD2 matches at 7 bases. The V segment lost 0 bases and the J segment 7 bases; nucleotides outside the gene matches: 3. The CDR3 is 14 residues long. Germline V lookup: CDR1 LNHNV, CDR2 YYDKDF (reference sequence). CDR3 DNA sequence: TGTGCCACCAGCAGAGATGGGGGGGAGAATGAGCAGTTCTTC. This codes for CATSRDGGENEQFF.

The rearrangement links TRBV7-2 to TRBJ2-5, with D maybe TRBD2 (6 bases). The V gene lost 3 bases and the J gene lost 6 bases, with 14 bases spanning the gap. Looked up from germline, CDR1 is SGHTA and CDR2 is FQGNSA. The CDR3 spans 14 residues. CDR3 amino acids: CASSFELATKTQYF. Here the CDR3 DNA reads TGTGCCAGCAGCTTCGAGCTAGCGACAAAGACCCAGTACTTC.

The V and J genes are TRBV18 and TRBJ2-1; D gene unclear. The V end was cut by 3 bases, the J end by 0 bases, with 6 bases between. Germline-derived CDR1 and CDR2 are KGHSH and LQKENI. The CDR3 is made up of 14 amino acids. This CDR3 is CASSPQASYNEQFF. Written as DNA, the CDR3 is TGTGCCAGCTCACCCCAAGCCTCCTACAATGAGCAGTTCTTC.

In its sample, this clonotype was seen a few times. This rearrangement joins TRBV20-1 to TRBJ2-6; a weak D match, TRBD1 (6 bases). The CDR3 runs to 15 residues. Germline values: CDR1 DFQATT, CDR2 SNEGSKA (reference sequence). V shed 5 bases and J shed 1 base, with 12 bases lying between them. The CDR3 loop is CSAPLQGSGANVLTF. For the CDR3, the DNA is TGCAGTGCTCCTCTACAGGGATCTGGGGCCAACGTCCTGACTTTC.

This clonotype was found a few times. The chain couples TRBV20-1 to TRBJ2-7; no reliable D call. Germline V gene lookup returns CDR1 DFQATT and CDR2 SNEGSKA (reference sequence). The CDR3 has 14 residues. Trimming took 5 bases from V and 1 from J, leaving 15 bases between them. The CDR3 region is CSARPDGKSYEQYF. CDR3 nucleotide sequence: TGCAGTGCTCGCCCGGACGGAAAATCCTACGAGCAGTACTTC.

This chain links TRBV4-3 with TRBJ1-4; possibly TRBD1 for D (5 bases). The CDR3 is 16 amino acids. V lost 0 bases and J lost 8, with 16 bases in between. Germline assignment: CDR1 LGHNA and CDR2 YSLEER. CDR3 protein: CASSQDGAGQGEKLFF. The DNA of the CDR3 is TGCGCCAGCAGCCAAGATGGGGCAGGCCAGGGAGAAAAACTGTTTTTT.

CDR3 sequence (DNA): TGTGCCAGCAGTGCCGGGGGGTATGCGGGAGAATTCCAAGAGACCCAGTACTTC. Protein sequence: CASSAGGYAGEFQETQYF. The chain employs TRBV25-1 and TRBJ2-5; the match to TRBD2 covers 7 bases. With V trimmed by 4 bases and J by 1 base, 15 bases remained unmatched. The length of the CDR3 is 18 residues. Germline values: CDR1 MGHDK, CDR2 SYGVNS.

This clonotype was seen more than once but under ten times. The chain links TRBV5-6 to TRBJ2-7; 7 nucleotides agree with TRBD1. This CDR3 is built from 14 residues. Per the germline V gene, CDR1 is SGHDT and CDR2 is YYEEEE. After removal of 3 bases from V and 2 bases from J, the junction contained 5 bases not matched to a gene. DNA for the CDR3: TGTGCCAGCAGCTCGACAGGGATCCCCTACGAGCAGTACTTC. Amino acids: CASSSTGIPYEQYF.

Only a few counts were recorded for this clonotype. This chain links TRBV29-1 with TRBJ1-2; D might be TRBD1 (6 bases). V lost 5 bases to trimming and J lost 2 bases, with 15 bases between them. Germline lookup yields CDR1 SQVTM and CDR2 ANQGSEA. This CDR3 region has 14 residues. The CDR3 bases are TGCAGCGTTAAAACAGGGAATTCAAACTATGGCTACACCTTC. This translates into CSVKTGNSNYGYTF.

About this clonotype: Sequence at one end of the junction differs from germline and may be a read error. The V gene is TRBV12-3 or TRBV12-4, the J gene TRBJ2-6, with a tentative D call TRBD2 (6 bases). CDR3 length equals 19 residues. The CDR3 spells CASRGSLEGRSSGANALTF. CDR3 DNA: TGTGCCAGCAGGGGATCGCTGGAGGGACGCTCCTCTGGGGCCAACGCCCTGACTTTC.

This clonotype was found a few times. This chain connects TRBV12-3 or TRBV12-4 to TRBJ2-5; TRBD2 is a possible D gene (5 bases). The CDR3 has 14 amino acids. The V end was cut by 5 bases, the J end by 1 base, with 11 bases between. The CDR3 DNA is TGTGCCAGCAGTGTGTCCGCGGGCCAAGAGACCCAGTACTTC. Amino acid sequence: CASSVSAGQETQYF.

This rearrangement joins TRBV6-5 to TRBJ1-5; TRBD1 agrees at 7 bases. Per the germline V gene, CDR1 is MNHEY and CDR2 is SVGAGI. The CDR3 is 14 residues long. V dropped 5 bases and J dropped 7; count of bases not matched to a gene: 8. CDR3 sequence: CASSRMLTGQPQHF. The CDR3 nucleotides are TGTGCCAGCAGTCGAATGCTGACAGGGCAGCCCCAGCATTTT.

This sequence joins TRBV6-5 and TRBJ2-3, with TRBD2 identical over 13 bases. This CDR3 contains 18 residues. J lost 6 bases, V lost 1 base, and 10 bases had no gene match. Germline V lookup: CDR1 MNHEY, CDR2 SVGAGI. In nucleotides, the CDR3 is TGTGCCAGCAGTTACTTTTACACTAGCGGGAGGGCCGCGGATACGCAGTATTTT. Amino acids: CASSYFYTSGRAADTQYF.

This clonotype was picked up a small number of times. This chain connects TRBV7-2 to TRBJ2-5; D unclear. The CDR3 is made up of 16 amino acids. Trimming shortened V by 2 bases and J by 2 bases, and 15 bases separated the two germline ends. Germline values: CDR1 SGHTA, CDR2 FQGNSA. As DNA, the CDR3 is TGTGCCAGCAGCTTACATCTGTACAAGTCTCAAGAGACCCAGTACTTC. Its translation is CASSLHLYKSQETQYF. The whole variable domain, remainder taken from reference TRBV7-2 and TRBJ2-5, is GAGVSQSPSNKVTEKGKDVELRCDPISGHTALYWYRQSLGQGLEFLIYFQGNSAPDKSGLPSDRFSAERTGGSVSTLTIQRTQQEDSAVYLCASSLHLYKSQETQYFGPGTRLLVL.

The CDR3 bases are TGCAGTGCTAGAGATGCAGGGACGAACACTGAAGCTTTCTTT. It encodes CSARDAGTNTEAFF. The chain employs TRBV20-1 and TRBJ1-1, with TRBD1 as a possible D gene (5 bases). The germline gives CDR1 DFQATT, CDR2 SNEGSKA (reference sequence). Trimming took off 0 bases at V and 1 base at J, with 9 bases between the two ends. This CDR3 region has 14 residues.

V and J are TRBV28 and TRBJ2-7; the D gene is possibly TRBD1 (6 bases). The germline gives CDR1 MDHEN, CDR2 SYDVKM. V lost 7 bases to trimming and J lost 1 base, with 17 bases between them. The length of the CDR3 is 15 residues. The CDR3 sequence is CASTSQGSGSYEQYF. CDR3 DNA sequence: TGTGCCAGCACCTCACAGGGCAGTGGGTCCTACGAGCAGTACTTC.

The chain employs TRBV7-9 and TRBJ1-1, with 8 bases fitting TRBD1. This CDR3 spans 16 amino acids. Germline CDR1 and CDR2: SEHNR and FQNEAQ (reference sequence). After removal of 3 bases from V and 3 bases from J, the junction contained 9 bases not matched to a gene. CDR3 amino acids: CASSFGQGYGYTEAFF. The DNA of the CDR3 is TGTGCCAGCAGCTTTGGACAGGGCTACGGGTACACTGAAGCTTTCTTT.

The V and J genes are TRBV6-6 and TRBJ1-2; the D is unclear. CDR1 MNHNY and CDR2 SVGAGI come from the germline V gene (reference sequence). This CDR3 region has 14 residues. The V end was cut by 0 bases, the J end by 9 bases, with 14 bases between. CDR3 in amino acids: CASSYSSAVRRYTF. The CDR3 DNA reads as TGTGCCAGCAGTTACTCGAGTGCGGTGCGTCGCTACACCTTC.

The chain has TRBV5-1 and TRBJ1-6; the match to TRBD1 covers 7 bases. Losses at the gene ends were 4 bases for V and 9 bases for J; bases not matched to a gene: 13. CDR3 length: 16 amino acids. In germline, CDR1 is SGHRS, CDR2 YFSETQ. The CDR3 DNA follows: TGCGCCAGCAGCCCCCACTCGGAGACAGGGATTTCACCCCTCCACTTT. The encoded protein is CASSPHSETGISPLHF.